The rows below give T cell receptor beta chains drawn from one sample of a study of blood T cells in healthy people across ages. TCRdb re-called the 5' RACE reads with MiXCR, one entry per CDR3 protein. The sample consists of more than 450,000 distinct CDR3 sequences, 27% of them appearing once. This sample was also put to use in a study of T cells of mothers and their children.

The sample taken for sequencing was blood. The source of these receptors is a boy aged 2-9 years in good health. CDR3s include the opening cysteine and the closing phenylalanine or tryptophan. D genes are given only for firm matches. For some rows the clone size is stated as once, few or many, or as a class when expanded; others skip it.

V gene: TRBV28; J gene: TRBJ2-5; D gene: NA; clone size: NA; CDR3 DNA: TGTGCCAGCAGTTCCCCATTAGAGACCCAGTACTTC; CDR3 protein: CASSSPLETQYF
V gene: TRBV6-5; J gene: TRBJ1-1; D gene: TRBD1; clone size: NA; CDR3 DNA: TGTGCCAGCAGTGGGACAGGGAGGAAAGCTTTCTTT; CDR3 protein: CASSGTGRKAFF
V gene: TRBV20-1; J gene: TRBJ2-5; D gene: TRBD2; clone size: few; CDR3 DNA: TGCAGTGCTATTGGGACTAGCCTCCGAGTAGAGCAGTACTTC; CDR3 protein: CSAIGTSLRVEQYF
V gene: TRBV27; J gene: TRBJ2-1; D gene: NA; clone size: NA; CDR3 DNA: TGTGCCAGCAGTTTTCTAGGGTTACGCTCCTACAATGAGCAGTTCTTC; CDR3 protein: CASSFLGLRSYNEQFF
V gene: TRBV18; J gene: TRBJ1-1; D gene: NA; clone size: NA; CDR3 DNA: TGTGCCAGCTCATCGGACACCGGGGCCACTGAAGCTTTCTTT; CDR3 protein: CASSSDTGATEAFF
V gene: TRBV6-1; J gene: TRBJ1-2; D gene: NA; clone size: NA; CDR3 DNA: TGTGCCAGCCACCCCGGGAGGATAAACTATGGCTACACCTTC; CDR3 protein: CASHPGRINYGYTF
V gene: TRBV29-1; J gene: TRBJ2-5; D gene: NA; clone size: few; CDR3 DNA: TGCAGCGTTGGACTCGGGGAGACCCAGTACTTC; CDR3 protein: CSVGLGETQYF
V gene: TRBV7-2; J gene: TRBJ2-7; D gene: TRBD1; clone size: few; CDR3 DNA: TGTGCCAGCAGTTTACCGAGACAGGGGGTTCGCAGCGAGCAGTACTTC; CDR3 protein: CASSLPRQGVRSEQYF
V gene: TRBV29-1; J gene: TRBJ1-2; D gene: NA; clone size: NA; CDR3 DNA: TGCAGCGTTGCGGGGGCGGATGGCTACACCTTC; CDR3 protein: CSVAGADGYTF
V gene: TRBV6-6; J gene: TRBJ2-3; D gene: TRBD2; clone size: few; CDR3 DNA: TGTGCCAGCATAGCGGGAGACACAGATACGCAGTATTTT; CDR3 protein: CASIAGDTDTQYF
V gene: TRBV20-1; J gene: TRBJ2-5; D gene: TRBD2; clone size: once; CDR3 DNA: TGCAGTGCTAGGGGCAGCGGGGAAAAAGAGACCCAGTACTTC; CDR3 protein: CSARGSGEKETQYF
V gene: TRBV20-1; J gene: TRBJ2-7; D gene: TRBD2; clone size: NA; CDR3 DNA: TGCAGTGCTAAAGGGACTAGCCTCTACGAGCAGTACTTC; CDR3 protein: CSAKGTSLYEQYF
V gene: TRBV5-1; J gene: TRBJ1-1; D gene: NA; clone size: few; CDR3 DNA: TGCGCCAGCAGCTTGGCCTCGGTATTGGACACTGAAGCTTTCTTT; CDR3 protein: CASSLASVLDTEAFF
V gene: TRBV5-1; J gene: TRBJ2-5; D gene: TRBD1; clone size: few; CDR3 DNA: TGCGCCAGCAGCTTGAGGGCAGGGGGACAGGAGACCCAGTACTTC; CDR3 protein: CASSLRAGGQETQYF
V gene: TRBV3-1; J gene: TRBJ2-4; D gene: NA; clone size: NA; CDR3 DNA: TGTGCCAGCAGCCGAGAACAGGGGACTAAAAACATTCAGTACTTC; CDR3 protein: CASSREQGTKNIQYF
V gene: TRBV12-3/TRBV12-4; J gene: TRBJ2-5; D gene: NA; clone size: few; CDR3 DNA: TGTGCCAGCAGTCTACCCTTCGAGACCCAGTACTTC; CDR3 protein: CASSLPFETQYF
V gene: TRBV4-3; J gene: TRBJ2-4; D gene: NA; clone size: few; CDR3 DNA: TGCGCCAGCAGCCAAGACGGGGCCTCCGCCAAAAACATTCAGTACTTC; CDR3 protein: CASSQDGASAKNIQYF
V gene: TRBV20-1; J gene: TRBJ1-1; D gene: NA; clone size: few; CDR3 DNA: TGCAGTGCTAGAGCCCTCATGAACACTGAAGCTTTCTTT; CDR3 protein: CSARALMNTEAFF
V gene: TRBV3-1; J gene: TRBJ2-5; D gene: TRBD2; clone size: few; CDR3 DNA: TGTGCCAGCAGCCCGCGGACTAGCGGGGGCCCAATCACGCGGGAGACCCAGTACTTC; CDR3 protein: CASSPRTSGGPITRETQYF
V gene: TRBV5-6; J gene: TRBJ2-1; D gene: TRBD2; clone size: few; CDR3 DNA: TGTGCCAGCAGCTTGGTGGGACTAGCGGGTAGGAGCTCCTACAATGAGCAGTTCTTC; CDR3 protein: CASSLVGLAGRSSYNEQFF
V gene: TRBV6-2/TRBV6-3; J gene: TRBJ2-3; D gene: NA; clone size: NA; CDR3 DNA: TGTGCCAGCAGTTACAGGTTTCGGGACAAGGGCACAGATACGCAGTATTTT; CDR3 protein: CASSYRFRDKGTDTQYF
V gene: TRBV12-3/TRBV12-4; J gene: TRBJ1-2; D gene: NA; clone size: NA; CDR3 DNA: TGTGCCAGCAGTTTAGGAGGGCAGGACTATGGCTACACCTTC; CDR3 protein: CASSLGGQDYGYTF
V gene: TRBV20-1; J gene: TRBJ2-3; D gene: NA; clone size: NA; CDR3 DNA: TGCAGTGCTTTTGGGACTCCTCGAAGCACGCAGTATTTT; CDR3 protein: CSAFGTPRSTQYF
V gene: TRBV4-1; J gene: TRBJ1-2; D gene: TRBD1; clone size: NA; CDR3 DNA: TGCGCCAGCAGCCAGTTTCACCGGGACAGAGCTAACTATGGCTACACCTTC; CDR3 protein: CASSQFHRDRANYGYTF